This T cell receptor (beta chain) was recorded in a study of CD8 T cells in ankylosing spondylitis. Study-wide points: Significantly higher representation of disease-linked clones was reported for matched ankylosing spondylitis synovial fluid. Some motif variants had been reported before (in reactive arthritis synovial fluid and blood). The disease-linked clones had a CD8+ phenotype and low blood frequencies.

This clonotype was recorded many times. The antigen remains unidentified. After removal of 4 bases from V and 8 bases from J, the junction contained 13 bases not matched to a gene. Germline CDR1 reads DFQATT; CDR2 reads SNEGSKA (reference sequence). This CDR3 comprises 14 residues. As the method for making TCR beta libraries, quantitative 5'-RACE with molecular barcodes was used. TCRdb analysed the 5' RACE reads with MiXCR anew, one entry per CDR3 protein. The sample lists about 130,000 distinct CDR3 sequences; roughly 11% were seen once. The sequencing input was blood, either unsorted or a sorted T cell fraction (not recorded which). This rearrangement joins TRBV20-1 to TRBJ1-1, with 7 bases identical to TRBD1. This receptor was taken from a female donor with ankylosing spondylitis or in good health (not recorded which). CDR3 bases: TGCAGTGCTAAAGGGGGCGCCAGGGGGGGGGAAGCTTTCTTT. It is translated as CSAKGGARGGEAFF.